This passage covers 6 T cell receptor beta chains from one sample sequenced in a study of T cells in Graves' hyperthyroidism and ophthalmopathy (dated by TCRdb to the late 2010s). The library came from multiplex PCR. The instrument was an Illumina HiSeq 2000. Amplification of TCR beta CDR3 regions was carried out from RNA transcripts. A first-round RT-PCR of the TCR CDR3 used the HTBI primer set with the Qiagen OneStep RT-PCR kit. Clones were called with MiXCR by TCRdb after fastp trimmed the public reads at Q25, and only in-frame beta chains were retained. Each CDR3 protein gets just one entry, which takes the most common genes and DNA from the rows behind it. Here the sample has hundreds of thousands of distinct CDR3 sequences; about 15% occur a single time. The ten largest clones take up roughly 6.2% of the sample. Sequencing was done on a sample of blood. The receptors here all came from a woman aged 30 to 39 with Graves' hyperthyroidism that later progressed to Graves' ophthalmopathy.

This clonotype showed up many times. The chain has TRBV7-9 and TRBJ2-1, with 11 nucleotides matching TRBD1. The CDR3 totals 16 residues. The germline gives CDR1 SEHNR, CDR2 FQNEAQ (reference sequence). V was clipped by 1 base and J by 4 bases; unmatched bases: 3. Here the CDR3 reads CASSLGDRGAYNEQFF. DNA for the CDR3: TGTGCCAGCAGCTTAGGGGACAGGGGGGCGTACAATGAGCAGTTCTTC. Using reference TRBV7-9 and TRBJ2-1 for the parts outside the CDR3, the full variable domain is DTGVSQNPRHKITKRGQNVTFRCDPISEHNRLYWYRQTLGQGPEFLTYFQNEAQLEKSRLLSDRFSAERPKGSFSTLEIQRTEQGDSAMYLCASSLGDRGAYNEQFFGPGTRLTVL.

This clonotype has ten or more counts. The chain links TRBV19 to TRBJ2-2; 7 bases line up with TRBD2. The CDR3 contains 15 residues. Germline CDR1 is LNHDA and CDR2 is SQIVND (reference sequence). Trimming removed 7 bases from V and 3 bases from J; junction bases left unmatched: 8. Here the CDR3 reads CASKVAGRDTGELFF. In DNA form, the CDR3 reads TGTGCCAGTAAGGTGGCGGGGAGGGACACCGGGGAGCTGTTTTTT. The full variable domain, its missing parts supplied by reference TRBV19 and TRBJ2-2, is DGGITQSPKYLFRKEGQNVTLSCEQNLNHDAMYWYRQDPGQGLRLIYYSQIVNDFQKGDIAEGYSVSREKKESFPLTVTSAQKNPTAFYLCASKVAGRDTGELFFGEGSRLTVL.

This clonotype was recorded at least ten times. This chain joins TRBV2 and TRBJ1-5; D is perhaps TRBD1 (6 bases). The CDR3 is 15 amino acids. V lost 3 bases, J lost 4 bases, and 13 bases lay in between. CDR1 SNHLY and CDR2 FYNNEI come from the germline V gene. The CDR3 region is CASSDSDRNNQPQHF. CDR3 DNA: TGTGCCAGCAGTGATTCAGACAGGAATAATCAGCCCCAGCATTTT.

The chain employs TRBV2 and TRBJ1-2; TRBD1 might be the D (5 bases). The CDR3 runs 14 residues. Trimming shortened V by 0 bases and J by 2 bases, and 7 bases separated the two germline ends. Germline lookup yields CDR1 SNHLY and CDR2 FYNNEI. The CDR3 sequence is CASSEAKGNYGYTF. As DNA, the CDR3 is TGTGCCAGCAGTGAAGCGAAGGGGAACTATGGCTACACCTTC.

The sample holds a few counts of this clonotype. This sequence joins TRBV3-1 and TRBJ2-1, with D perhaps matching TRBD1 (5 bases). Trimming stripped 4 bases from V and 0 bases from J, with 10 bases between. The CDR3 consists of 15 residues. CDR1 and CDR2 (germline): LGHDT, YNNKEL (reference sequence). The CDR3 region has the DNA TGTGCCAGCAGCCCGGACATTAGCTCCTACAATGAGCAGTTCTTC. This sequence encodes CASSPDISSYNEQFF.

This chain uses TRBV11-2 with TRBJ1-5; tentative D call: TRBD1 (5 bases). V lost 1 base, J lost 0 bases, and 16 bases lay in between. The CDR3 is 18 amino acids. Germline assignment: CDR1 SGHAT and CDR2 FQNNGV. The chain's CDR3 is CASSLGGWGVDSNQPQHF. DNA of the CDR3: TGTGCCAGCAGCTTAGGGGGGTGGGGGGTTGATAGCAATCAGCCCCAGCATTTT.